This TCR beta chain was documented in a study of blood T cell repertoires in COVID-19. Germline V gene data show CDR1 as LNHNV and CDR2 as YYDKDF (reference sequence). The V segment lost 1 base and the J segment 10 bases; nucleotides outside the gene matches: 15. The CDR3 covers 16 residues. The table lists this clone with a few counts. Sequencing was performed with immunoSEQ multiplex PCR; in TCRdb, only in-frame clones are kept and a portion is missing. The repertoire holds nearly 110,000 clones, with under 85% as singletons. This clonotype was obtained from an older woman with acute or convalescent COVID-19. Sequencing used peripheral blood. The chain uses TRBV15 and TRBJ2-7; 8 bases are shared with TRBD1. The CDR3 is CATSRGPGQGPEIQYF. CDR3 coding DNA: TGTGCCACCAGCAGAGGCCCTGGACAGGGCCCGGAGATCCAGTACTTC.